This T cell receptor beta chain was found in a study of blood T cell repertoires in COVID-19. CDR1 SGHTS and CDR2 YDEGEE come from the germline V gene. Trimming pared 5 bases from V and 5 bases from J, leaving 13 bases between. The CDR3 is 13 residues long. Some clones are missing from TCRdb's copy, which holds only in-frame ones; the method was immunoSEQ multiplex PCR. The data hold about 190,000 clones, with 90% observed a single time. The clonotype comes from a man aged 50 to 59 with acute or convalescent COVID-19. The chain couples TRBV5-8 to TRBJ1-2, with D tentatively TRBD1 (6 bases). Input material: peripheral blood. The CDR3 region has the DNA TGTGCCAGCAGGTCCGGACAGATGTATGGCTACACCTTC. Translation gives CASRSGQMYGYTF.